These T cell receptor beta chains were read from a single sample in a study of cytomegalovirus exposure and HLA in healthy donors. Libraries were prepared by immunoSEQ multiplex PCR; TCRdb keeps only in-frame clonotypes and omits some of them. Among some 60,000 clones, around 86% were seen once, and the ten largest hold about 11%. Specimen: PBMCs. The origin of the receptors is a female donor in good health and CMV-seronegative. Each CDR3 is given without its conserved first and last residue. The order of the fields is V gene, J gene, D gene, CDR3 protein. The D gene is left open where the match is weak.

V: TRBV5-1; J: TRBJ2-5; D: TRBD2; CDR3: ASSPMGGETQY
V: TRBV4-3; J: TRBJ2-2; D: NA; CDR3: ASSQATWYEPNTGELF
V: TRBV7-9; J: TRBJ2-1; D: TRBD2; CDR3: ASSLSVSPPGLAGVF
V: TRBV6-6; J: TRBJ1-6; D: NA; CDR3: ASSYVEYNSPLH
V: TRBV7-2; J: TRBJ1-4; D: NA; CDR3: ASSWEGVGEKLF
V: TRBV6-5; J: TRBJ1-1; D: TRBD1; CDR3: ASSYTTGDTEAF
V: TRBV11-2; J: TRBJ1-2; D: TRBD1; CDR3: ASSQDRGDYGYT
V: TRBV9; J: TRBJ2-1; D: TRBD2; CDR3: ASSGQGLAGGPNEQF
V: TRBV25-1; J: TRBJ2-3; D: NA; CDR3: ASSALSAGEIAQY
V: TRBV29-1; J: TRBJ2-5; D: NA; CDR3: STRGGGDGQETQY
V: TRBV5-1; J: TRBJ2-3; D: TRBD2; CDR3: ASSLGSGSRGTDTQY
V: TRBV5-6; J: TRBJ2-3; D: NA; CDR3: ASSLRAGGNTDTQY
V: TRBV27; J: TRBJ1-1; D: NA; CDR3: ASSLNRMNTEAF
V: TRBV5-1; J: TRBJ1-4; D: NA; CDR3: ASSGAGSEKLF
V: TRBV28; J: TRBJ1-5; D: NA; CDR3: ASSLPGRHNQPQH
V: TRBV5-6; J: TRBJ2-7; D: TRBD1; CDR3: ASSSSNRGGYYEQY
V: TRBV7-3; J: TRBJ1-1; D: NA; CDR3: ASSLSGGGSTEAF
V: TRBV5-1; J: TRBJ1-1; D: TRBD1; CDR3: ASSDRGPTEAF
V: TRBV7-2; J: TRBJ2-7; D: TRBD1; CDR3: ASSLDRAYEQY
V: TRBV4-2; J: TRBJ2-7; D: TRBD2; CDR3: ASNGGPRGGEAEQY
V: TRBV7-9; J: TRBJ2-7; D: NA; CDR3: ASSSKGQGDEQY
V: TRBV7-9; J: TRBJ1-2; D: TRBD1; CDR3: ASSLERRTGDGRYGYT